These T cell receptor beta chains were read from a single sample in a study of shared clonotypes between healthy human individuals. The data were produced by immunoSEQ multiplex PCR, yet TCRdb's version contains in-frame clones alone and is incomplete. The table has a few hundred thousand clones, 50% to 80% seen once. The sequenced sample consisted of memory CD4+ T cells sorted from blood. The receptors shown here come from a man aged 30-40 years in good health. Both conserved end residues are part of each CDR3.

V: TRBV6-5
J: TRBJ1-1
CDR3: CASSYSAWAMAFF

V: TRBV10-2
J: TRBJ2-2
CDR3: CASSETHRGTGELFF

V: TRBV11-2
J: TRBJ2-1
CDR3: CASSLIRAYNEQFF

V: TRBV18
J: TRBJ2-5
CDR3: CASSPRGETQYF

V: TRBV14
J: TRBJ2-3
CDR3: CASSYRSSGTDTQYF

V: TRBV7-9
J: TRBJ2-7
CDR3: CASSPLSPYEQYF

V: TRBV7-9
J: TRBJ1-3
CDR3: CASSLVGGTVGNTIYF

V: TRBV7-3
J: TRBJ1-1
CDR3: CASSVTGRTEAFF

V: TRBV10-3
J: TRBJ2-2
CDR3: CAFKREVNTGELFF

V: TRBV7-2
J: TRBJ1-1
CDR3: CASSFAGMSAEAFF

V: TRBV11-2
J: TRBJ2-7
CDR3: CASSLVKAQYF

V: TRBV30
J: TRBJ2-1
CDR3: CAWSVIPYNEQFF

V: TRBV7-8
J: TRBJ2-3
CDR3: CASSYQGLAGGGGSGTDTQYF

V: TRBV13
J: TRBJ2-1
CDR3: CASSPRNPGQVYNEQFF

V: TRBV5-6
J: TRBJ2-1
CDR3: CASSLAIQTGGAYNEQFF

V: TRBV16
J: TRBJ1-3
CDR3: CASSHSGPNSGNTIYF

V: TRBV30
J: TRBJ1-1
CDR3: CAWSAGRSSEAFF

V: TRBV5-1
J: TRBJ2-2
CDR3: CASRKRETGELFF

V: TRBV11-3
J: TRBJ2-7
CDR3: CASSSSVRSYEQYF

V: TRBV7-2
J: TRBJ2-2
CDR3: CASSLVRYTGELFF

V: TRBV7-8
J: TRBJ2-5
CDR3: CASSLRSEETQYF

V: TRBV7-9
J: TRBJ1-4
CDR3: CASSFPSEKLFF

V: TRBV2
J: TRBJ2-3
CDR3: CASSPGREGQAQYF